This note documents a single T cell receptor (beta chain) sequence. The record originates from a study of blood T cell repertoires in COVID-19. Study information: In each case, the material was cDNA or gDNA derived from T cells, B-cell-depleted T cells, or PBMCs.

The CDR3 is 15 amino acids. As originally analysed: Using reference gene primer amplification, nucleated cell counts were estimated. Generated by immunoSEQ multiplex PCR, the TCRdb table keeps only in-frame clones and is missing some. That table is the source of V, J and clone size, and D and trimming were worked out from the DNA. This sample has over 250,000 clones; around four fifths occur once, and the top ten carry approximately 4.5%. Specimen: PBMCs or T cells enriched from blood (not recorded which). The source of this sequence is a man in his thirties or forties with acute COVID-19. This chain links TRBV7-5 with TRBJ2-7; the D call of TRBD2 is as the table states it, not checked on the DNA. TRBV7-5 is recorded as a pseudogene. CDR3 region: CARSPRTSHPREQYV. The CDR3 coding sequence is TGTGCCAGAAGCCCACGGACTAGCCACCCTCGGGAGCAGTACGTC.